These 5 T cell receptor beta chains share one sample of origin, sequenced in a study of T cells of healthy individuals. Each CDR3 protein is one row after TCRdb ran MiXCR on the 5' RACE reads. The repertoire holds 60,000 to 80,000 distinct CDR3 sequences, with roughly 16% as singletons. Receptors originate from a human donor in good health.

This chain connects TRBV11-2 to TRBJ2-3; D is unresolved. The V end lost 4 bases, the J end lost 3 bases, and 2 bases lay between the germline ends. Germline CDR1 reads SGHAT; CDR2 reads FQNNGV. CDR3 length: 11 amino acids. CDR3 sequence reads: CASSWTDTQYF. The CDR3 region has the DNA TGTGCCAGCAGCTGGACAGATACGCAGTATTTT.

This clonotype was detected only a few times. The chain uses TRBV14 and TRBJ1-2; the match to TRBD1 covers 7 bases. The length of the CDR3 is 14 residues. The germline CDR1 and CDR2 sequences are SGHDN and FVKESK. The V gene end was trimmed by 3 bases and the J gene end by 5 bases; junction bases not matched to a gene: 6. DNA of the CDR3: TGTGCCAGCAGCCAGACAGGGCGGGGTTATGGCTACACCTTC. It translates to CASSQTGRGYGYTF.

This clonotype has a count of ten or more. V usage is TRBV24-1 and J usage is TRBJ2-3; D ambiguous. V gave up 6 bases and J gave up 6 bases, with 12 bases separating them. Germline CDR1 KGHDR, CDR2 SFDVKD. This CDR3 contains 13 residues. The CDR3 DNA sequence: TGTGCCACCAGTCACCCCCCAGCGGATACGCAGTATTTT. It is translated as CATSHPPADTQYF.

This clonotype was counted between two and nine times. J is TRBJ2-1 and V is TRBV15; 11 bases align to TRBD2. Trimming took 0 bases from V and 2 from J; bases not matched to a gene: 6. Germline V gene sequence: CDR1 LNHNV, CDR2 YYDKDF (reference sequence). The CDR3 is 18 residues long. CDR3 loop: CATSRDRGLAAAYNEQFF. For the CDR3, the DNA is TGTGCCACCAGCAGAGATCGGGGACTAGCGGCAGCCTACAATGAGCAGTTCTTC.

V is TRBV23-1 and J is TRBJ1-6, with D uncertain. TRBV23-1 has ORF status, its function being uncertain. V was trimmed by 4 bases and J by 0 bases, leaving 13 bases between them. The CDR3 runs 17 residues. The CDR3 loop reads CASSPLLHCSYNSPLHF. The CDR3 nucleotides read TGCGCCAGCAGTCCTCTACTGCATTGCTCCTATAATTCACCCCTCCACTTT.